The 5 T cell receptor beta chains given below trace back to one sample, sequenced in a study of blood T cell repertoires in COVID-19. This table comes from immunoSEQ multiplex PCR, and its TCRdb copy is limited to in-frame clones, with some not included. The profile shows roughly 100,000 clones, approximately 86% of them singletons. The sample was peripheral blood. The origin of the receptors is a woman in her forties or fifties with COVID-19, enrolled during active disease.

The chain recombines TRBV6-1 with TRBJ2-3; D is perhaps TRBD2 (7 bases). The germline V and J ends were trimmed by 0 bases and 4 bases, with 17 bases remaining between them. The CDR3 has 17 amino acids. Looked up from germline, CDR1 is MNHNS and CDR2 is SASEGT. CDR3 DNA sequence: TGTGCCAGCAGTGAAGCGCTGGGGGGGGCCTGGTCAGATACGCAGTATTTT. Its protein is CASSEALGGAWSDTQYF.

This sequence joins TRBV6-5 and TRBJ2-7, with 8 bases that match TRBD2. Germline V gene sequence: CDR1 MNHEY, CDR2 SVGAGI. The length of the CDR3 is 15 residues. After removal of 2 bases from V and 0 bases from J, the junction contained 3 bases not matched to a gene. The CDR3 coding sequence is TGTGCCAGCAGTTACCAGAGCGGGGGCTCCTACGAGCAGTACTTC. This gives the protein CASSYQSGGSYEQYF.

The V and J genes are TRBV6-5 and TRBJ2-2; 8 nucleotides line up with TRBD1. V shed 2 bases, J shed 4 bases, and the junction held 3 bases outside the gene matches. The CDR3 length is 15 residues. The germline CDR1 and CDR2 sequences are MNHEY and SVGAGI. The CDR3 is CASSYQGAGTGELFF. In DNA, the CDR3 is TGTGCCAGCAGTTACCAGGGGGCCGGCACCGGGGAGCTGTTTTTT.

The V and J genes are TRBV5-1 and TRBJ2-3; D uncertain. This CDR3 is built from 15 residues. Trimming removed 4 bases at V and 2 bases at J, with 14 bases between. Per germline, CDR1 SGHRS and CDR2 YFSETQ. The CDR3 region has the DNA TGCGCCAGCAGCCCCCGAGTCTCTGACACAGATACGCAGTATTTT. Amino acids: CASSPRVSDTDTQYF.

The chain is built from TRBV12-3 or TRBV12-4 and TRBJ2-1; D not certain. The CDR3 runs 12 residues. Between the trimmed V and J ends, which lost 1 base and 10 bases, there was a span of 8 bases. The CDR3 sequence: CASSLEPAEQFF. The CDR3 bases are TGTGCCAGCAGTTTAGAGCCAGCGGAGCAGTTCTTC.